A selection of T cell receptor beta chains follows, all from one sample in a study of T cell changes during pregnancy in multiple sclerosis. TCRdb's copy holds only in-frame clones and misses some; the assay was immunoSEQ multiplex PCR. Counted here are around 62,000 clones, 75% to 95% occurring once; the ten biggest clones make up 1.5%. This specimen was peripheral blood, taken in the third trimester of pregnancy. Receptor source: a female donor with multiple sclerosis, enrolled in a pregnancy study. CDR3s include the opening cysteine and the closing phenylalanine or tryptophan. Fields, in order: clone size, D gene, J gene, V gene, CDR3 protein, CDR3 DNA. The D gene is left open where the match is weak. Some rows have no size entry. The others give once, few or many, or a class for an expanded clone.

size: NA; D: NA; J: TRBJ2-3; V: TRBV19; CDR3: CASSIDLWRAHVTDTQYF; DNA: TGTGCCAGTAGTATAGATCTGTGGCGGGCTCACGTCACAGATACGCAGTATTTT
size: NA; D: TRBD1; J: TRBJ2-5; V: TRBV18; CDR3: CASSPLGQGAFTETQYF; DNA: TGTGCCAGCTCACCACTGGGACAGGGGGCCTTCACAGAGACCCAGTACTTC
size: once; D: TRBD1; J: TRBJ1-2; V: TRBV5-6; CDR3: CASQLTGTGDGYTF; DNA: TGTGCCAGCCAACTTACCGGGACAGGGGATGGCTACACCTTC
size: NA; D: TRBD2; J: TRBJ2-1; V: TRBV4-2; CDR3: CASSQDSLAGSGEQFF; DNA: TGTGCCAGCAGCCAAGATTCGCTAGCGGGCTCTGGTGAGCAGTTCTTC
size: NA; D: NA; J: TRBJ2-7; V: TRBV6-1; CDR3: CASSESGPPYEQYF; DNA: TGTGCCAGCAGTGAAAGTGGGCCGCCCTACGAGCAGTACTTC
size: NA; D: NA; J: TRBJ1-5; V: TRBV6-6; CDR3: CASSFLNQPQHF; DNA: TGTGCCAGCAGTTTTCTTAATCAGCCCCAGCATTTT
size: NA; D: NA; J: TRBJ1-1; V: TRBV6-5; CDR3: CASRIAYTGNTEAFF; DNA: TGTGCCAGCAGAATTGCCTATACAGGGAACACTGAAGCTTTCTTT
size: NA; D: NA; J: TRBJ1-3; V: TRBV11-2; CDR3: CASSLKSLMASGNTIYF; DNA: TGTGCCAGCAGCTTAAAATCATTGATGGCATCTGGAAACACCATATATTTT
size: once; D: TRBD1; J: TRBJ2-5; V: TRBV6-1; CDR3: CASSGQQGTGWETQYF; DNA: TGTGCCAGCAGTGGCCAACAAGGGACAGGGTGGGAGACCCAGTACTTC
size: NA; D: TRBD2; J: TRBJ2-1; V: TRBV5-1; CDR3: CASSLVSGSSYNEQFF; DNA: TGCGCCAGCAGCTTGGTTAGCGGGAGCTCCTACAATGAGCAGTTCTTC
size: NA; D: TRBD2; J: TRBJ2-2; V: TRBV11-2; CDR3: CASSRASGGASTGELFF; DNA: TGTGCCAGCAGTCGAGCTAGCGGGGGGGCATCCACCGGGGAGCTGTTTTTT
size: NA; D: TRBD1; J: TRBJ1-1; V: TRBV29-1; CDR3: CSVDRGAGGEAFF; DNA: TGCAGCGTCGACAGGGGGGCCGGCGGTGAAGCTTTCTTT
size: NA; D: NA; J: TRBJ1-1; V: TRBV19; CDR3: CASSTEVGLNTEAFF; DNA: TGTGCCAGTAGTACGGAGGTAGGACTGAACACTGAAGCTTTCTTT
size: once; D: TRBD1; J: TRBJ1-2; V: TRBV19; CDR3: CASSDPGGGYTF; DNA: TGTGCCAGTAGTGACCCAGGGGGAGGCTACACCTTC
size: few; D: NA; J: TRBJ2-7; V: TRBV7-9; CDR3: CASSSPSEQYF; DNA: TGTGCCAGCAGCTCCCCCTCCGAGCAGTACTTC
size: NA; D: NA; J: TRBJ2-5; V: TRBV7-9; CDR3: CASSSSGREFSETQYF; DNA: TGTGCCAGCAGCTCCAGTGGCAGGGAATTTTCAGAGACCCAGTACTTC
size: NA; D: NA; J: TRBJ2-1; V: TRBV4-2; CDR3: CASSHPGTPTAGPYNEQFF; DNA: TGTGCCAGCAGCCATCCCGGGACCCCCACGGCGGGACCCTACAATGAGCAGTTCTTC
size: few; D: TRBD2; J: TRBJ2-3; V: TRBV5-1; CDR3: CASSSGTSDFTDTQYF; DNA: TGCGCCAGCAGCTCCGGGACTAGCGACTTCACAGATACGCAGTATTTT
size: few; D: TRBD2; J: TRBJ2-7; V: TRBV30; CDR3: CAWRRAGGLNEQYF; DNA: TGTGCCTGGAGGCGAGCGGGAGGGCTTAACGAGCAGTACTTC
size: NA; D: TRBD2; J: TRBJ2-2; V: TRBV19; CDR3: CASNHRPGTSNTGELFF; DNA: TGTGCCAGTAACCACCGTCCCGGGACTAGCAACACCGGGGAGCTGTTTTTT
size: NA; D: NA; J: TRBJ2-1; V: TRBV10-3; CDR3: CAISAPDSFNEQFF; DNA: TGTGCCATCAGTGCTCCGGACAGTTTCAATGAGCAGTTCTTC
size: NA; D: TRBD1; J: TRBJ1-2; V: TRBV7-9; CDR3: CASSGQGGIVYGYTF; DNA: TGTGCCAGCAGCGGACAGGGAGGAATTGTCTATGGCTACACCTTC
size: NA; D: TRBD1; J: TRBJ2-7; V: TRBV7-2; CDR3: CASSLTGTGSYEQYF; DNA: TGTGCCAGCAGCTTAACCGGGACAGGGTCCTACGAGCAGTACTTC
size: NA; D: TRBD1; J: TRBJ2-1; V: TRBV7-9; CDR3: CASSLTLQGYEQFF; DNA: TGTGCCAGCAGCTTAACTTTACAGGGGTATGAGCAGTTCTTC
size: NA; D: TRBD1; J: TRBJ1-2; V: TRBV27; CDR3: CASRKQTGRYGYTF; DNA: TGTGCCAGCAGGAAACAGACAGGGCGGTATGGCTACACCTTC
size: NA; D: TRBD2; J: TRBJ2-3; V: TRBV30; CDR3: CALRLAGGADTQYF; DNA: TGTGCCTTACGACTAGCGGGAGGGGCAGATACGCAGTATTTT
size: NA; D: TRBD2; J: TRBJ2-3; V: TRBV30; CDR3: CAWSVGGARSDTQYF; DNA: TGTGCCTGGAGTGTCGGGGGGGCGCGGTCAGATACGCAGTATTTT
size: NA; D: NA; J: TRBJ1-2; V: TRBV4-3; CDR3: CASSEDPGIQYGYTF; DNA: TGCGCCAGCAGCGAAGACCCCGGGATACAGTATGGCTACACCTTC
size: NA; D: NA; J: TRBJ2-5; V: TRBV2; CDR3: CASSETQGFGETQYF; DNA: TGTGCCAGCAGTGAAACACAGGGATTTGGGGAGACCCAGTACTTC
size: NA; D: NA; J: TRBJ1-4; V: TRBV4-2; CDR3: CASSQARQVNEKLFF; DNA: TGTGCCAGCAGCCAAGCCCGACAGGTTAATGAAAAACTGTTTTTT
size: NA; D: NA; J: TRBJ2-3; V: TRBV20-1; CDR3: CSATYLDTQYF; DNA: TGCAGTGCCACCTACCTAGATACGCAGTATTTT
size: NA; D: TRBD1; J: TRBJ2-7; V: TRBV10-1; CDR3: CASGDSNFYEQYF; DNA: TGCGCCAGCGGGGACAGTAACTTCTACGAGCAGTACTTC
size: NA; D: TRBD1; J: TRBJ2-5; V: TRBV6-1; CDR3: CASSGGQGRVQETQYF; DNA: TGTGCCAGCAGTGGCGGACAGGGAAGGGTCCAAGAGACCCAGTACTTC
size: NA; D: TRBD2; J: TRBJ2-3; V: TRBV30; CDR3: CAWSVGLAGGTDTQYF; DNA: TGTGCCTGGAGTGTGGGGCTAGCGGGAGGCACAGATACGCAGTATTTT
size: NA; D: NA; J: TRBJ2-7; V: TRBV30; CDR3: CAWIERGISYEQYF; DNA: TGTGCCTGGATTGAAAGGGGCATCTCCTACGAGCAGTACTTC
size: few; D: NA; J: TRBJ1-2; V: TRBV10-3; CDR3: CASGQQDYGYTF; DNA: TGTGCCTCAGGCCAACAGGACTATGGCTACACCTTC
size: NA; D: NA; J: TRBJ2-3; V: TRBV5-1; CDR3: CASSTVRGTDTQYF; DNA: TGCGCCAGCAGTACGGTCAGGGGCACAGATACGCAGTATTTT
size: once; D: TRBD2; J: TRBJ2-1; V: TRBV2; CDR3: CASSPRGVHYNEQFF; DNA: TGTGCCAGCAGTCCGCGGGGGGTACACTACAATGAGCAGTTCTTC
size: NA; D: NA; J: TRBJ2-7; V: TRBV10-3; CDR3: CAIRPGGRGRGEQYF; DNA: TGTGCCATCAGGCCCGGGGGGCGGGGACGCGGCGAGCAGTACTTC
size: NA; D: NA; J: TRBJ2-1; V: TRBV19; CDR3: CASSVERSYNEQFF; DNA: TGTGCCAGTTCAGTCGAACGCTCCTACAATGAGCAGTTCTTC
size: NA; D: NA; J: TRBJ2-7; V: TRBV4-1; CDR3: CASSQDWQGVYEQYF; DNA: TGCGCCAGCAGCCAAGATTGGCAGGGCGTCTACGAGCAGTACTTC
size: NA; D: TRBD1; J: TRBJ1-2; V: TRBV5-1; CDR3: CASTSSGTGGYGYTF; DNA: TGCGCCAGCACCTCTAGCGGGACAGGGGGCTATGGCTACACCTTC
size: NA; D: NA; J: TRBJ2-7; V: TRBV10-2; CDR3: CASSFRGDEQYF; DNA: TGCGCCAGCTCCTTCAGGGGGGACGAGCAGTACTTC
size: NA; D: NA; J: TRBJ1-1; V: TRBV11-2; CDR3: CASSPLGVNTEAFF; DNA: TGTGCCAGCAGCCCGCTCGGAGTGAACACTGAAGCTTTCTTT
size: NA; D: NA; J: TRBJ1-2; V: TRBV2; CDR3: CASVHINYGYTF; DNA: TGTGCCAGCGTACACATCAACTATGGCTACACCTTC
size: NA; D: NA; J: TRBJ1-3; V: TRBV7-2; CDR3: CASSPDIGNTIYF; DNA: TGTGCCAGCAGCCCGGACATCGGAAACACCATATATTTT
size: NA; D: TRBD2; J: TRBJ2-2; V: TRBV27; CDR3: CASSQGLAGEVAGELFF; DNA: TGTGCCAGCAGTCAGGGACTAGCGGGAGAAGTAGCCGGGGAGCTGTTTTTT
size: NA; D: TRBD1; J: TRBJ2-7; V: TRBV6-1; CDR3: CASSESTGSWYEQYF; DNA: TGTGCCAGCAGTGAATCGACAGGGAGCTGGTACGAGCAGTACTTC
size: NA; D: NA; J: TRBJ1-3; V: TRBV4-2; CDR3: CASSQDWQGRNGNTIYF; DNA: TGTGCCAGCAGCCAAGACTGGCAGGGAAGAAATGGAAACACCATATATTTT
size: NA; D: NA; J: TRBJ2-3; V: TRBV5-1; CDR3: CASSLAGQMADTQYF; DNA: TGCGCCAGCAGCTTGGCCGGACAGATGGCAGATACGCAGTATTTT
size: NA; D: TRBD2; J: TRBJ2-2; V: TRBV7-3; CDR3: CASGRGGPTGELFF; DNA: TGTGCCAGCGGGCGGGGGGGGCCTACCGGGGAGCTGTTTTTT
size: NA; D: TRBD2; J: TRBJ2-7; V: TRBV9; CDR3: CASSVALAGPYEQYF; DNA: TGTGCCAGCAGCGTAGCCCTAGCGGGACCCTACGAGCAGTACTTC
size: NA; D: TRBD2; J: TRBJ2-1; V: TRBV7-3; CDR3: CASSRGGSYNEQFF; DNA: TGTGCCAGCAGCAGGGGAGGGTCCTACAATGAGCAGTTCTTC
size: NA; D: NA; J: TRBJ1-4; V: TRBV6-5; CDR3: CASSRLGRAGEKLFF; DNA: TGTGCCAGCAGCCGACTGGGTAGGGCGGGCGAAAAACTGTTTTTT
size: NA; D: NA; J: TRBJ2-7; V: TRBV12-5; CDR3: CASGLTDYEQYF; DNA: TGTGCTAGTGGCTTGACTGACTACGAGCAGTACTTC
size: NA; D: TRBD2; J: TRBJ2-2; V: TRBV10-3; CDR3: CAIRKLAGENTGELFF; DNA: TGTGCCATCAGGAAACTAGCGGGAGAGAACACCGGGGAGCTGTTTTTT
size: NA; D: NA; J: TRBJ2-2; V: TRBV10-2; CDR3: CASSESAGQTGELFF; DNA: TGCGCCAGCAGTGAGTCGGCAGGCCAAACCGGGGAGCTGTTTTTT
size: NA; D: TRBD2; J: TRBJ2-3; V: TRBV30; CDR3: CAWRTSGGARDTQYF; DNA: TGTGCCTGGAGAACTAGCGGGGGGGCAAGGGATACGCAGTATTTT